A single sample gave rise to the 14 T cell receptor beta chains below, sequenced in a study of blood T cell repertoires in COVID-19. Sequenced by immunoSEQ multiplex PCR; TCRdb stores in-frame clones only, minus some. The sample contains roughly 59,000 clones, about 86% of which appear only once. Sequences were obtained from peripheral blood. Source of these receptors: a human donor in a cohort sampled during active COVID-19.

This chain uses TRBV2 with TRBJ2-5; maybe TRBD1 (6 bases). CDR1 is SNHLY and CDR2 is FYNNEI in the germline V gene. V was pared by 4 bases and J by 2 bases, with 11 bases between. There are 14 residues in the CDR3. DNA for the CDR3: TGTGCCAGCAGTGGGACAGCCAGACAAGAGACCCAGTACTTC. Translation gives CASSGTARQETQYF.

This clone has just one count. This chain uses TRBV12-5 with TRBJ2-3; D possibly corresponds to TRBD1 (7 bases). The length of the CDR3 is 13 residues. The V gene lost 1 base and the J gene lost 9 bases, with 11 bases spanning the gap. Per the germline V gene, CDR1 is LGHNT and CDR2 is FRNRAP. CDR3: CASGLEEGATQYF. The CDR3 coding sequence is TGTGCTAGTGGTTTGGAGGAGGGGGCAACGCAGTATTTT.

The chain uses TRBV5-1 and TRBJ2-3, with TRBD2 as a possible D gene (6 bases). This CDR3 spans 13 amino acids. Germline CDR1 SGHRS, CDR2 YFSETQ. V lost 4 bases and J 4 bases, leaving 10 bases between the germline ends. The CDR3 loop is CASSPTGADTQYF. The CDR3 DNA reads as TGCGCCAGCAGCCCGACGGGGGCAGATACGCAGTATTTT.

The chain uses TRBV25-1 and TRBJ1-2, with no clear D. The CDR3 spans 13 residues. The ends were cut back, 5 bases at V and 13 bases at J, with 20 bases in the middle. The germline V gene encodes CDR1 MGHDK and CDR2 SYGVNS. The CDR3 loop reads CASSPRGLLLFTF. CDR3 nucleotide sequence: TGTGCCAGCAGTCCCCGAGGGCTACTCCTATTCACCTTC.

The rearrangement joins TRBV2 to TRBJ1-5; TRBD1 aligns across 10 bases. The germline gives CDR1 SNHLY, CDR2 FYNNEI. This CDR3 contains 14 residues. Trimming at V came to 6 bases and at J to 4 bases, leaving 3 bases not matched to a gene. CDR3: CASRRQGANQPQHF. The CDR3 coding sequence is TGTGCCAGCAGGCGACAGGGGGCGAATCAGCCCCAGCATTTT.

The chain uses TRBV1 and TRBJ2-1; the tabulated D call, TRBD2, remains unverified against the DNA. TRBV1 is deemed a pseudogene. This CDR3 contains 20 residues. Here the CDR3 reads CTSSQDRLAGGPWSYNEQFF. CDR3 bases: TGCACCAGCAGCCAAGATCGACTAGCGGGGGGGCCGTGGTCCTACAATGAGCAGTTCTTC.

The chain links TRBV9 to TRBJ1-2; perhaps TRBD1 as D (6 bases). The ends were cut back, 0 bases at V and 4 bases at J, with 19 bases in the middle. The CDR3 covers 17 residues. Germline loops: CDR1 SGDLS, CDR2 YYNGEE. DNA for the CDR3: TGTGCCAGCAGCGTAGGGGGAGACAGGCCGCTTGGCTATGGCTACACCTTC. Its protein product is CASSVGGDRPLGYGYTF.

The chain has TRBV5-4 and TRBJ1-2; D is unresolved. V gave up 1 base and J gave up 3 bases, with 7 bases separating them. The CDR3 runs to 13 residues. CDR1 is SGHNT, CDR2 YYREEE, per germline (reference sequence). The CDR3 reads CASSLSSDYGYTF. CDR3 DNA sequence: TGTGCCAGCAGCTTGTCGTCAGACTATGGCTACACCTTC.

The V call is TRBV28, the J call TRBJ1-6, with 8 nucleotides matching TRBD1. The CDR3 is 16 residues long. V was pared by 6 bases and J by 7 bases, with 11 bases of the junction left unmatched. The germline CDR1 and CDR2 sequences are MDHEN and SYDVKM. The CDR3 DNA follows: TGTGCCAGCAGGGGGGACAGGCCCTCTTGGAATTCACCCCTCCACTTT. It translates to CASRGDRPSWNSPLHF.

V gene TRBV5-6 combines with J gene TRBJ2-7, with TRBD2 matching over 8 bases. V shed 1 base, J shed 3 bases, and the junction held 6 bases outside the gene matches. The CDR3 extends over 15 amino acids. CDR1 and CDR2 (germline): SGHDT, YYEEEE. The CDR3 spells CASSLTWLAGYEQYF. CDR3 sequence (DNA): TGTGCCAGCAGCTTGACTTGGCTAGCGGGCTACGAGCAGTACTTC.

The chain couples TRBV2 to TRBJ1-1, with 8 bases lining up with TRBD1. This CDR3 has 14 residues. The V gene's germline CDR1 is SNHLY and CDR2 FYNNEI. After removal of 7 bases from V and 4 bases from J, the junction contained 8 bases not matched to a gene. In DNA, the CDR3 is TGTGCCAGCATTGTAGACAGGGGAGGCACTGAAGCTTTCTTT. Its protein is CASIVDRGGTEAFF. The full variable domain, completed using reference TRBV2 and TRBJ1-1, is EPEVTQTPSHQVTQMGQEVILRCVPISNHLYFYWYRQILGQKVEFLVSFYNNEISEKSEIFDDQFSVERPDGSNFTLKIRSTKLEDSAMYFCASIVDRGGTEAFFGQGTRLTVV.

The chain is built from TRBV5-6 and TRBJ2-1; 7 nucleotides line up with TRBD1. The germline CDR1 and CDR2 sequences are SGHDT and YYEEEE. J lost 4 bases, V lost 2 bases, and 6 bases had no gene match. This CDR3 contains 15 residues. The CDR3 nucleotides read TGTGCCAGCAGCTTTGACAGGGTTATTTACAATGAGCAGTTCTTC. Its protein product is CASSFDRVIYNEQFF.

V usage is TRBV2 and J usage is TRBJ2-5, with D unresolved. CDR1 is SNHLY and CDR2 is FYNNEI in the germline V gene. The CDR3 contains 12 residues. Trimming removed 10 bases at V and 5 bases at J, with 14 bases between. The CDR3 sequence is CATLHSIETQYF. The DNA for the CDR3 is TGTGCCACCCTCCATAGCATCGAGACCCAGTACTTC.

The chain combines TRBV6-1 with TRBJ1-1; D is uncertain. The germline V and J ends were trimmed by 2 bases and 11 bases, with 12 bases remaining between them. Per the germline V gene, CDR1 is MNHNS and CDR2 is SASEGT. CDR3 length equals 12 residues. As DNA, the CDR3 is TGTGCCAGCAGTGAAACGGAGACGCCCGCTTTCTTT. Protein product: CASSETETPAFF.